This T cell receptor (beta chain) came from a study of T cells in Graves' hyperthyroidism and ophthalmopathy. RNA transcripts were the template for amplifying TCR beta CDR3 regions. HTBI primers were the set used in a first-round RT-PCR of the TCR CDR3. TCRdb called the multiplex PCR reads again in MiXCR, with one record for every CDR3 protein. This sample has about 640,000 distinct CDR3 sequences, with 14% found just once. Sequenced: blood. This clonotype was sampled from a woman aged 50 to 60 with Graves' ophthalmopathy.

CDR3 sequence reads: CASSLFSKNTDTQYF. The CDR3 DNA sequence: TGTGCCAGCAGTTTATTTAGCAAAAACACAGATACGCAGTATTTT. The chain carries TRBV27 and TRBJ2-3; D gene ambiguous. The CDR3 extends over 15 amino acids. Germline V gene sequence: CDR1 MNHEY, CDR2 SMNVEV (reference sequence). Trimming stripped 1 base from V and 2 bases from J, with 10 bases between.